This T cell receptor beta chain was retrieved from a study of PD-L1 blockade in urothelial cancer. V was clipped by 1 base and J by 3 bases, with 19 bases between them. This CDR3 is built from 17 residues. Germline-derived CDR1 and CDR2 are SEHNR and FQNEAQ (reference sequence). TCRdb's table, derived via immunoSEQ multiplex PCR, lists solely in-frame clones and lacks some. The data contain about 21,000 clones, 90% of them seen just once; the ten biggest clones take up more than 15%. The clonotype was recovered from a woman aged 60-75 years with urothelial cancer. The material sequenced was PBMCs, taken around atezolizumab (anti-PD-L1) treatment. The rearrangement links TRBV7-9 to TRBJ2-7, with TRBD2 as a possible D gene (5 bases). CDR3 sequence: CASSLVTLDSRHYEQYF. CDR3 nucleotides: TGTGCCAGCAGCTTAGTTACGTTGGACTCCCGTCACTACGAGCAGTACTTC.